This TCR beta chain was identified in a study of blood T cell repertoires in COVID-19. On the study more broadly: Researchers got acute and convalescent COVID-19 samples from the United States, Italy and Spain. T cells, B-cell-depleted T cells, or PBMCs supplied cDNA or gDNA.

The table came from immunoSEQ multiplex PCR; TCRdb's copy has only in-frame clones and leaves some out. The table shows around 63,000 clones, with approximately 92% occurring only once. The sample holds one count of this clone. In germline, CDR1 is MNHNS, CDR2 SASEGT. Trimming removed 1 base from V and 8 bases from J, with 20 bases in between. CDR3 length: 16 amino acids. The origin of this receptor is a woman aged 60-70 years with COVID-19, enrolled during active disease. Sequencing used peripheral blood. The chain combines TRBV6-1 with TRBJ1-1, with unresolved D. DNA of the CDR3: TGTGCCAGCAGTGAAGGGGTCCTGATTACGAGCGTGGAAGCTTTCTTT. This sequence encodes CASSEGVLITSVEAFF.